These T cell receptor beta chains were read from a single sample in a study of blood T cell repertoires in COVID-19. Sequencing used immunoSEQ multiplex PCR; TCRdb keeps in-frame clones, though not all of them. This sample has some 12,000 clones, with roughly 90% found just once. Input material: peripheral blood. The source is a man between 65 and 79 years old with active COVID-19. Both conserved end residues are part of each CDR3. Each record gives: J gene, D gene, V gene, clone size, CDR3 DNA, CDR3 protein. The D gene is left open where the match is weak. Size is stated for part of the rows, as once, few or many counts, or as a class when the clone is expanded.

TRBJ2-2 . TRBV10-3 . TGTGCCATCAGTCCCTCTACAGGGTTGGGCGGGGAGCTGTTTTTT CAISPSTGLGGELFF
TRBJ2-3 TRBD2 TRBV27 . TGTGCCAGCAGCCCTTTGGTGGGAGGGGCAGATACGCAGTATTTT CASSPLVGGADTQYF
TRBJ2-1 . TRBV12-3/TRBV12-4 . TGTGCCAGCAGTTTACCTGTCCTCAATGAGCAGTTCTTC CASSLPVLNEQFF
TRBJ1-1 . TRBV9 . TGTGCCAGCAGCGTAGAGGAGCGGGGTTGGGACACTGAAGCTTTCTTT CASSVEERGWDTEAFF
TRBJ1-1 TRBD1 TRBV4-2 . TGTGCCAGCAGCCAAGTGGGATCGAGGGGGCGTGGGAACACTGAAGCTTTCTTT CASSQVGSRGRGNTEAFF
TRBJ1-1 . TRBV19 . TGTGCCAGTAGGGTGGACAGAACTAACACTGAAGCTTTCTTT CASRVDRTNTEAFF
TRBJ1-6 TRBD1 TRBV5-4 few TGTGCCAGCAGCTTGGGACAGGGCCTTTATAATTCACCCCTCCACTTT CASSLGQGLYNSPLHF
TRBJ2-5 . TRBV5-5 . TGTGCCAGCAGCCGCGACATGTACCAAGAGACCCAGTACTTC CASSRDMYQETQYF
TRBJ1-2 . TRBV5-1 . TGCGCCAGCAGCTTATGGCAGGGGAATGGCTACACCTTC CASSLWQGNGYTF
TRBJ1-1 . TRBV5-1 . TGCGCCAGCAGCTTGGTTTTGAGGGCCGAACAAACTGAAGCTTTCTTT CASSLVLRAEQTEAFF
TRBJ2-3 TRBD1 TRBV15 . TGTGCCACCAGCAGAGAAAGGACAGGGCCGTCCTTT CATSRERTGPSF
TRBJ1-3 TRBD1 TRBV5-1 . TGCGCCAGCAGCTACTCGGGGACAGCTGGAAACACCATATATTTT CASSYSGTAGNTIYF
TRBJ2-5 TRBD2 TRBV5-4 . TGTGCCAGCAGCCTTAGACTAGCGGGGGGGCGAGGGGAGACCCAGTACTTC CASSLRLAGGRGETQYF
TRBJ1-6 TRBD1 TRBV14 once TGTGCCAGCAGCCAACTCCGGACAGGGGGTTCACCCCTCCACTTT CASSQLRTGGSPLHF
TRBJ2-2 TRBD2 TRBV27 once TGTGCCAGCAGTTTATGGGGTAGCGGGGGGCCGAACACCGGGGAGCTGTTTTTT CASSLWGSGGPNTGELFF
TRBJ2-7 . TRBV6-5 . TGTGCCAGCAGTTACTCGAGTTCAGGGGTCCCTCAGGGGCAGTACTTC CASSYSSSGVPQGQYF
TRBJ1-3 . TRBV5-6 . TGTGCCAGCAGTCAGAAAGGAGCTGGAAACACCATATATTTT CASSQKGAGNTIYF
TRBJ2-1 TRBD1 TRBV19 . TGTGCCAGAAAATACAGGGGGCCAAGGGATGAGCAGTTCTTC CARKYRGPRDEQFF
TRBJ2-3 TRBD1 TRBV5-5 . TGTGCCAGCAGCTGGGGGCAGGGGGTATCAGATACGCAGTATTTT CASSWGQGVSDTQYF
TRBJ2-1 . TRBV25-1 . TGTGCCAGCAGTGAACGGGGGTACTACAATGAGCAGTTCTTC CASSERGYYNEQFF
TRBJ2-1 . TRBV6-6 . TGTGCCAGCACTATTCACAATGAGCAGTTCTTC CASTIHNEQFF
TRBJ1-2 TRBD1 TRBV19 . TGTGCCAGTGGGAGGACAGGGGCGATCTATGGCTACACCTTC CASGRTGAIYGYTF
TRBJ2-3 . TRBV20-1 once TGCAGTGCTGGACAGTCAGATACGCAGTATTTT CSAGQSDTQYF
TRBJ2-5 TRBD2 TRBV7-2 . TGTGCCAGCAGCTCGCCAACAACTAGCGGGGGGAATTACCAAGAGACCCAGTACTTC CASSSPTTSGGNYQETQYF
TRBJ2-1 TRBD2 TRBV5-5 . TGTGCCAGCAGCGAGCTGACTAGCGGTGAGCAGTTCTTC CASSELTSGEQFF
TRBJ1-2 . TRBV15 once TGTGCCACCAGCAGAGGCTTAGCGGCCAACTATGGCTACACCTTC CATSRGLAANYGYTF
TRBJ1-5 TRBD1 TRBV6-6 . TGTGCCAGCAACACTGGGGACAGGAGAGGGCAGCCCCAGCATTTT CASNTGDRRGQPQHF
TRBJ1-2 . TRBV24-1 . TGTGCCACCCGACCCGGGGGGCGCGGCTATGGCTACACCTTC CATRPGGRGYGYTF
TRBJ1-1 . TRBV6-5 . TGTGCCAGCAGTTACTCGGGACAACTGAACACTGAAGCTTTCTTT CASSYSGQLNTEAFF
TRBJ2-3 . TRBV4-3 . TGCGCCAGCAGCCAAGGCGATCTTGGAGAGGCATTGACAGATACGCAGTATTTT CASSQGDLGEALTDTQYF
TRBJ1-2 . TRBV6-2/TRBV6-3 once TGTGCCAGCAGTTACGGTCCCGACAGACTTGGTGGCTACACCTTC CASSYGPDRLGGYTF
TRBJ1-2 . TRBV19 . TGTGCCAGTAGGACGCACAGGGCGGCCGGCTACACCTTC CASRTHRAAGYTF
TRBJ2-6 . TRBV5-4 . TGTGCCAGTCACCTGGGGGGGCGGTCCTCTGGGGCCAACGTCCTGACTTTC CASHLGGRSSGANVLTF
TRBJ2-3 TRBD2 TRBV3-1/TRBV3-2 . TGTGCCAGCAGCTTCGGGGGGGCGAACACAGATACGCAGTATTTT CASSFGGANTDTQYF
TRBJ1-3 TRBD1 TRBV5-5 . TGTGCCAGCAGCTTGGACAGGGGTGAAGGAAACACCATATATTTT CASSLDRGEGNTIYF
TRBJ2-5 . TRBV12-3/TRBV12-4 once TGTGCCAGCAGTATGGCAGGGTTGAGAACCCAGTACTTC CASSMAGLRTQYF
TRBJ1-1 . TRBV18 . TGTGCCAGCTCAACAATTGACACGAACACTGAAGCTTTCTTT CASSTIDTNTEAFF
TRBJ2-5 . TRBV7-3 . TGTGCCAGCAGCTTAAACCGTCGGGGGACCCAGTACTTC CASSLNRRGTQYF
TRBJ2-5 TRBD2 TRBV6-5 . TGTGCCAGCTGGCTAGCGGGGGAGACCCAGTACTTC CASWLAGETQYF
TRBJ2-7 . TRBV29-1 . TGCAGCGTTGAGTGGGCAGGGGAGGGCGAGCAGTACTTC CSVEWAGEGEQYF